The rows below give T cell receptor beta chains drawn from one sample of a study of identical twins. In TCRdb, the 5' RACE reads were re-called with MiXCR into one record per CDR3 protein. The table records around 250,000 distinct CDR3 sequences, around 7% of them present only once. Another study also made use of these data, one on yellow fever vaccine responses in identical twins.

The material sequenced was memory (CD45RO+) T cells sorted from blood. All receptors come from a young woman in good health. Both conserved end residues are part of each CDR3. Each record gives: CDR3 DNA, CDR3 protein, V gene, J gene, D gene, clone size. The D gene is left open where the match is weak. Some rows mark clone size as missing; the rest say once, few, many or name a class of expanded clone.

CDR3nt: TGCGCCAGCAGTGAGACCCCCGGAGTCGAGCAGTACTTC
CDR3aa: CASSETPGVEQYF
v_gene: TRBV10-1
j_gene: TRBJ2-7
d_gene: .
abundance: many

CDR3nt: TGCAGCGCCGGAGGGACAGGGCGGGGCAATGAGCAGTTCTTC
CDR3aa: CSAGGTGRGNEQFF
v_gene: TRBV29-1
j_gene: TRBJ2-1
d_gene: TRBD1
abundance: .

CDR3nt: TGTGCCAGCAGAGGAACCGGGACAGGGGGCGATGAGCAGTTCTTC
CDR3aa: CASRGTGTGGDEQFF
v_gene: TRBV28
j_gene: TRBJ2-1
d_gene: TRBD1
abundance: .

CDR3nt: TGTGCCAGCAGCCCCCAGCAGGCTCGTTACTATGGCTACACCTTC
CDR3aa: CASSPQQARYYGYTF
v_gene: TRBV27
j_gene: TRBJ1-2
d_gene: .
abundance: many

CDR3nt: TGTGCCAGCAGGGCTCCTGGCGGGAGGGCGAACACCGGGGAGCTGTTTTTT
CDR3aa: CASRAPGGRANTGELFF
v_gene: TRBV28
j_gene: TRBJ2-2
d_gene: TRBD2
abundance: many

CDR3nt: TGTGCCAGCAGCTCAACTAGCGGGTGGATTTTGACTCCCTCCACAGATACGCAGTATTTT
CDR3aa: CASSSTSGWILTPSTDTQYF
v_gene: TRBV28
j_gene: TRBJ2-3
d_gene: TRBD2
abundance: few

CDR3nt: TGTGCCAGCAGCTTGACGCTGGGGGGGCCCCAGCATTTT
CDR3aa: CASSLTLGGPQHF
v_gene: TRBV7-2
j_gene: TRBJ1-5
d_gene: .
abundance: few

CDR3nt: TGTGCCAGCAGTACGAAGACCAGGAGTCACCAAGAGACCCAGTACTTC
CDR3aa: CASSTKTRSHQETQYF
v_gene: TRBV6-1
j_gene: TRBJ2-5
d_gene: .
abundance: few

CDR3nt: TGCGCCAGCGGTGTAATGGGACTAGCGGGAGGGTCCAAAAACATTCAGTACTTC
CDR3aa: CASGVMGLAGGSKNIQYF
v_gene: TRBV10-2
j_gene: TRBJ2-4
d_gene: TRBD2
abundance: many

CDR3nt: TGTGCCAGCAGCTTGGGGAACCACAGGGCCCCCTACAATGAGCAGTTCTTC
CDR3aa: CASSLGNHRAPYNEQFF
v_gene: TRBV5-6
j_gene: TRBJ2-1
d_gene: .
abundance: many

CDR3nt: TGTGCCAGCAGCTTATCAGGGGGCAGCAACACCGGGGAGCTGTTTTTT
CDR3aa: CASSLSGGSNTGELFF
v_gene: TRBV7-8
j_gene: TRBJ2-2
d_gene: TRBD1
abundance: .

CDR3nt: TGTGCCAGCAGCCCCGGATTTGACAGTCAAAAGTACTTC
CDR3aa: CASSPGFDSQKYF
v_gene: TRBV12-3/TRBV12-4
j_gene: TRBJ2-7
d_gene: .
abundance: .

CDR3nt: TGTGCCAGCAGTGAGGACAGGGGCTACGAGCAGTACTTC
CDR3aa: CASSEDRGYEQYF
v_gene: TRBV6-1
j_gene: TRBJ2-7
d_gene: TRBD1
abundance: few

CDR3nt: TGTGCCAGCAGGTGGGGGACTAGGAACACCGGGGAGCTGTTTTTT
CDR3aa: CASRWGTRNTGELFF
v_gene: TRBV27
j_gene: TRBJ2-2
d_gene: TRBD2
abundance: many

CDR3nt: TGTGCCAGCAGTTTTGGACAGGGGGCCTACAGCAATCAGCCCCAGCATTTT
CDR3aa: CASSFGQGAYSNQPQHF
v_gene: TRBV28
j_gene: TRBJ1-5
d_gene: TRBD1
abundance: .

CDR3nt: TGCAGCGTTGTGGAGGCAGAGATACAGCAGTACTTC
CDR3aa: CSVVEAEIQQYF
v_gene: TRBV29-1
j_gene: TRBJ2-7
d_gene: .
abundance: many

CDR3nt: TGTGCCAGCAGCTTTAATAGCGGGAGTTGGGGAGATACGCAGTATTTT
CDR3aa: CASSFNSGSWGDTQYF
v_gene: TRBV7-2
j_gene: TRBJ2-3
d_gene: TRBD2
abundance: few

CDR3nt: TGTGCCACAAACAAGGACCTGAGCACAGATACGCAGTATTTT
CDR3aa: CATNKDLSTDTQYF
v_gene: TRBV6-2/TRBV6-3
j_gene: TRBJ2-3
d_gene: .
abundance: .

CDR3nt: TGTGCCAGCAGTTACTCGGGACAAATGAACACCGGGGAGCTGTTTTTT
CDR3aa: CASSYSGQMNTGELFF
v_gene: TRBV6-5
j_gene: TRBJ2-2
d_gene: .
abundance: many

CDR3nt: TGTGCCAGCAGCCAAGGGGACGGACCTTTTGAAGGCTACACCTTC
CDR3aa: CASSQGDGPFEGYTF
v_gene: TRBV4-2
j_gene: TRBJ1-2
d_gene: .
abundance: few

CDR3nt: TGTGCCAGCAGCCTGTCGACAGGGGGGTCTGAAGCTTTCTTT
CDR3aa: CASSLSTGGSEAFF
v_gene: TRBV7-2
j_gene: TRBJ1-1
d_gene: TRBD1
abundance: few

CDR3nt: TGTGCCAGCAGCTCCCCCGCCGGCCCGAACGAGCAGTACTTC
CDR3aa: CASSSPAGPNEQYF
v_gene: TRBV3-1
j_gene: TRBJ2-7
d_gene: .
abundance: few

CDR3nt: TGTGCCAGCAGCCAAACTAGCGGGGGGGGCAATGAGCAGTTCTTC
CDR3aa: CASSQTSGGGNEQFF
v_gene: TRBV14
j_gene: TRBJ2-1
d_gene: TRBD2
abundance: .

CDR3nt: TGCGCCAGCAGCTTGCAGGCAGACTCCACCTACAATGAGCAGTTCTTC
CDR3aa: CASSLQADSTYNEQFF
v_gene: TRBV5-1
j_gene: TRBJ2-1
d_gene: .
abundance: many

CDR3nt: TGTGCCAGCAGCACCGGGACGTCTCATGTCGAAAAACTGTTTTTT
CDR3aa: CASSTGTSHVEKLFF
v_gene: TRBV7-2
j_gene: TRBJ1-4
d_gene: .
abundance: .

CDR3nt: TGCAGTGCTAGTGACGAGACCCAGTACTTC
CDR3aa: CSASDETQYF
v_gene: TRBV20-1
j_gene: TRBJ2-5
d_gene: .
abundance: .

CDR3nt: TGCGCCAGCAGCTTGGAGGCGGGAGAATTCTACGAGCAGTACTTC
CDR3aa: CASSLEAGEFYEQYF
v_gene: TRBV5-1
j_gene: TRBJ2-7
d_gene: TRBD2
abundance: many

CDR3nt: TGTGCCAGCAGTTTGCAAGGCCCTTCCTCCCTCCACTTT
CDR3aa: CASSLQGPSSLHF
v_gene: TRBV6-5
j_gene: TRBJ1-6
d_gene: .
abundance: few

CDR3nt: TGTGCCATCAGTGATGATGGTAGCGGGAGCATTGAGCAGTTCTTC
CDR3aa: CAISDDGSGSIEQFF
v_gene: TRBV10-3
j_gene: TRBJ2-1
d_gene: TRBD2
abundance: many

CDR3nt: TGTGCCAGCAGCTTGGACCAGGGGGCCGGGGAGCTGTTTTTT
CDR3aa: CASSLDQGAGELFF
v_gene: TRBV7-2
j_gene: TRBJ2-2
d_gene: TRBD1
abundance: .

CDR3nt: TGTGCCAGCAGCTTGCCAGGGGCTGGAAACACCATATATTTT
CDR3aa: CASSLPGAGNTIYF
v_gene: TRBV7-8
j_gene: TRBJ1-3
d_gene: .
abundance: few

CDR3nt: TGTGCCAGCAGCGCTAATAGCGGGAGGGCCCACGATGAGCAGTTCTTC
CDR3aa: CASSANSGRAHDEQFF
v_gene: TRBV7-8
j_gene: TRBJ2-1
d_gene: TRBD2
abundance: .

CDR3nt: TGTGCCAGCAAACGGGGGGTTAGCACAGATACGCAGTATTTT
CDR3aa: CASKRGVSTDTQYF
v_gene: TRBV6-1
j_gene: TRBJ2-3
d_gene: TRBD2
abundance: .